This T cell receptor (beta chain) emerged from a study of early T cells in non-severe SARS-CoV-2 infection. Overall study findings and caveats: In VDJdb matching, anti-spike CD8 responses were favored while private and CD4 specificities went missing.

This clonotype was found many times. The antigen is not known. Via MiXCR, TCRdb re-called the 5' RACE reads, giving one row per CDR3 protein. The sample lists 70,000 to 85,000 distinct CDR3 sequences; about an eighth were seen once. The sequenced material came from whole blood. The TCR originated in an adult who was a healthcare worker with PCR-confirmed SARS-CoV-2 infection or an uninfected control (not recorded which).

The CDR3 sequence: CASSLPPRDRALWNTF. CDR3 DNA sequence: TGCGCCAGCAGCTTGCCCCCCCGGGACAGGGCTCTGTGGAACACCTTC. V is TRBV5-1 and J is TRBJ1-2, with 9 bases lining up with TRBD1. V dropped 1 base and J dropped 12; count of bases not matched to a gene: 16. CDR1 SGHRS and CDR2 YFSETQ come from the germline V gene. CDR3 length equals 16 residues.